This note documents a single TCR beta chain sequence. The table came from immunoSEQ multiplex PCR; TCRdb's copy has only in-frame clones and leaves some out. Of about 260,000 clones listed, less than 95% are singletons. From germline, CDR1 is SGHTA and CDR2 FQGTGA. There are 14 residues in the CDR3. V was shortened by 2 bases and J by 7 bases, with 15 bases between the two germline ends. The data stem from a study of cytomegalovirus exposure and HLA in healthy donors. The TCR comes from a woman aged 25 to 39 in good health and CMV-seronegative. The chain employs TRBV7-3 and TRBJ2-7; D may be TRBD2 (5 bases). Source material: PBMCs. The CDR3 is CASSLSSGFGEQYF. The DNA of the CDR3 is TGTGCCAGCAGCTTATCTTCGGGATTCGGAGAGCAGTACTTC.